This record covers a single TCR beta chain. Its antigen remains unknown. From the reads, TCRdb called clonotypes with MiXCR, one entry per CDR3 protein. The sample consists of about 60,000 distinct CDR3 sequences, about 18% of them appearing once. The sample belongs to a study of T cell repertoires in cytomegalovirus infection. Study details: CMV infection plus the matching HLA type was flagged by public TCR beta signatures.

V lost 6 bases to trimming and J lost 1 base; unmatched junction nucleotides: 10. Germline V CDR1 and CDR2: SGHTA, FQGNSA. The CDR3 consists of 17 residues. This TCR was recovered from a human donor in good health (CMV status not recorded). Some clones in this sample may be carry-over from other donors' samples. The chain links TRBV7-2 to TRBJ2-2; 8 bases agree with TRBD1. The specimen was CD8+ T cells from cultured PBMCs, collected from culture after CMV antigen stimulation. The CDR3 here is CASSLPRGTGNTGELFF. The CDR3 nucleotides read TGTGCCAGCAGTTTACCTAGAGGGACAGGGAACACCGGGGAGCTGTTTTTT.